This T cell receptor beta chain was recovered during a study of early T cells in non-severe SARS-CoV-2 infection. Study context: With bulk RNA from unsorted whole blood as input, sequencing yielded unpaired chains.

About this clonotype: As yet, its antigen is unknown.

Individual cDNA molecules carried attached unique molecular identifiers. From the 5' RACE reads, TCRdb called clonotypes with MiXCR, one entry per CDR3 protein. The sample has tens of thousands of distinct CDR3 sequences, approximately 4.4% seen once. Broader study findings: Missing private and CD4 specificities, VDJdb matching favored anti-spike CD8 responses.

The CDR3 sequence is 13 residues long. Germline CDR1 KGHSH, CDR2 LQKENI. Deletions cut 0 bases from V and 7 bases from J, with 9 bases between. Sequenced material: whole blood. This sequence was found in an adult who was a healthcare worker with PCR-confirmed SARS-CoV-2 infection or an uninfected control (not recorded which). The rearrangement uses TRBV18 and TRBJ1-1; no definite D call. CDR3 amino acids: CASSPPVSGEAFF. In nucleotides, the CDR3 is TGTGCCAGCTCACCACCGGTTAGTGGTGAAGCTTTCTTT.